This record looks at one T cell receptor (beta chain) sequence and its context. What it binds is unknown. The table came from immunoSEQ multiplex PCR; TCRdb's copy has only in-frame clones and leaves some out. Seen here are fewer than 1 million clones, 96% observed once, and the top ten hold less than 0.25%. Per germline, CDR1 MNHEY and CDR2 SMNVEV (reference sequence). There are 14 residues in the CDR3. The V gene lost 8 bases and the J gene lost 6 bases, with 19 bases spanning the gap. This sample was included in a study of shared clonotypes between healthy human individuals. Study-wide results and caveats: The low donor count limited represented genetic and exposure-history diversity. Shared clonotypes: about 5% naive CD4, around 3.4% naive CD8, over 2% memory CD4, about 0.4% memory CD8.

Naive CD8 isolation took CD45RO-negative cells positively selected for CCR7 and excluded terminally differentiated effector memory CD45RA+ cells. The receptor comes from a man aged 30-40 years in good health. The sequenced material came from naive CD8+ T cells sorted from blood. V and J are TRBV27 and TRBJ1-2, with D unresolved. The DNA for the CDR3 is TGTGCCAGCGCACGGTGGCGGGGTACCGATGGCTACACCTTC. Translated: CASARWRGTDGYTF.